A single sample gave rise to the 28 T cell receptor beta chains below, sequenced in a study of T cells in Graves' hyperthyroidism and ophthalmopathy. Amplified TCR beta CDR3 regions derived from RNA transcripts. The HTBI set primed first-round TCR CDR3 RT-PCR. MiXCR, run by TCRdb on the multiplex PCR reads, gives a single entry per CDR3 protein. Altogether 650,000 to 750,000 distinct CDR3 sequences are present, around 13% being singletons, with the ten largest covering roughly 10%. The sequenced material came from blood. The receptor set was obtained from a woman between 18 and 29 years old with Graves' hyperthyroidism.

This clonotype was seen at least ten times. The chain is built from TRBV6-1 and TRBJ1-5; the D gene is possibly TRBD1 (6 bases). V was trimmed by 6 bases and J by 7 bases, leaving 19 bases between them. Germline V lookup: CDR1 MNHNS, CDR2 SASEGT. This CDR3 spans 15 amino acids. DNA of the CDR3: TGTGCCAGCAGCCTACAGTGGGGGGCAGGACAGCCCCAGCATTTT. Residues: CASSLQWGAGQPQHF.

In this sample, this clonotype turned up many times. The CDR3 DNA reads as TGTGCCACCAGTGATTTGACAGTAGACAATGAGCAGTTCTTC. Translation gives CATSDLTVDNEQFF. The rearrangement links TRBV24-1 to TRBJ2-1; no reliable D call. Looked up from germline, CDR1 is KGHDR and CDR2 is SFDVKD. V was clipped by 0 bases and J by 5 bases, with 7 bases between them. CDR3 size: 14 residues.

This rearrangement joins TRBV6-5 to TRBJ2-7; D call uncertain. Germline loops: CDR1 MNHEY, CDR2 SVGAGI. Trimming cost V 2 bases and J 0 bases, with 8 bases left between them. The CDR3 covers 14 residues. The CDR3: CASSYRSVSYEQYF. CDR3 DNA sequence: TGTGCCAGCAGTTACCGGTCGGTCTCCTACGAGCAGTACTTC.

This clonotype occurred many times. The V and J genes are TRBV2 and TRBJ2-2, with D possibly being TRBD1 (5 bases). Germline V gene data show CDR1 as SNHLY and CDR2 as FYNNEI. The CDR3 sequence is 16 residues long. V was trimmed by 7 bases and J by 3 bases, leaving 18 bases between them. The CDR3 DNA is TGTGCCAGCAATAGGGCCACAGACAGCTACACCGGGGAGCTGTTTTTT. Its protein product is CASNRATDSYTGELFF. The full variable domain, with the rest looked up from reference TRBV2 and TRBJ2-2, is EPEVTQTPSHQVTQMGQEVILRCVPISNHLYFYWYRQILGQKVEFLVSFYNNEISEKSEIFDDQFSVERPDGSNFTLKIRSTKLEDSAMYFCASNRATDSYTGELFFGEGSRLTVL.

This clonotype showed up many times. The rearrangement joins TRBV28 to TRBJ1-2; D gene uncertain. The CDR3 contains 13 residues. V lost 5 bases to trimming and J lost 8 bases, with 15 bases between them. Germline V lookup: CDR1 MDHEN, CDR2 SYDVKM. CDR3 in amino acids: CASSLSGDGGYTF. The CDR3 DNA is TGTGCCAGCAGTCTGAGCGGTGACGGGGGCTACACCTTC.

This clonotype has at least ten counts. The chain has TRBV6-2 or TRBV6-3 and TRBJ2-7, with 9 positions matching TRBD2. CDR3 length: 15 amino acids. Germline V gene sequence: CDR1 MNHEY, CDR2 SVGEGT. V dropped 0 bases and J dropped 3; count of bases not matched to a gene: 3. This chain's CDR3 is CASSYSGLANYEQYF. CDR3 in DNA: TGTGCCAGCAGTTACTCAGGACTAGCGAACTACGAGCAGTACTTC.

This clonotype was detected many times. The chain recombines TRBV11-2 with TRBJ2-3; 8 bases map to TRBD1. CDR1 is SGHAT, CDR2 FQNNGV, per germline. The CDR3 consists of 17 residues. V shed 5 bases, J shed 6 bases, and the junction held 16 bases outside the gene matches. As DNA, the CDR3 is TGTGCCAGCAGCGCTCGACAGGGGAGCGTATTGGGGGATACGCAGTATTTT. It yields the protein CASSARQGSVLGDTQYF.

This clonotype has at least ten counts. The V call is TRBV11-2, the J call TRBJ2-1, with TRBD2 as a possible D gene (5 bases). CDR1 and CDR2 (germline): SGHAT, FQNNGV. The V end was cut by 4 bases, the J end by 3 bases, with 10 bases between. The CDR3 runs to 14 residues. For the CDR3, the DNA is TGTGCCAGCAGCTCGGGATTTCTCTACAATGAGCAGTTCTTC. Protein: CASSSGFLYNEQFF.

For this clonotype: At one end, the junction sequence differs from germline, possibly due to a read error. The V call is TRBV7-7, the J call TRBJ2-5; 7 positions agree with TRBD2. Germline CDR1 reads SSHAT; CDR2 reads FNYEAQ (reference sequence). This CDR3 contains 15 residues. CDR3 DNA: TGTGCTAGCAGCTCCGGACTAGGGAGTCAAGAGACCCAGTACTTC. Translated: CASSSGLGSQETQYF.

This clonotype was seen just once. The V call is TRBV20-1, the J call TRBJ2-1; 12 positions agree with TRBD2. This CDR3 is built from 17 residues. J gave up 4 bases and V 4 bases, and 11 bases lay outside the gene matches. Per the germline V gene, CDR1 is DFQATT and CDR2 is SNEGSKA (reference sequence). The DNA of the CDR3 is TGCAGTGCTACGTTACTAGCGGGAGGTACACTATACAATGAGCAGTTCTTC. It is translated as CSATLLAGGTLYNEQFF.

The chain uses TRBV20-1 and TRBJ2-7; D may be TRBD2 (5 bases). The CDR3 contains 15 residues. Per the germline V gene, CDR1 is DFQATT and CDR2 is SNEGSKA (reference sequence). The V gene lost 3 bases and the J gene lost 0 bases, with 15 bases spanning the gap. In DNA form, the CDR3 reads TGCAGTGCTAGTCAAATGAGCGGCCTCTCCTACGAGCAGTACTTC. This gives the protein CSASQMSGLSYEQYF.

This clonotype was found a few times. The CDR3: CASSPPAISSYNEQFF. CDR3 coding DNA: TGTGCCAGCAGCCCTCCGGCTATAAGCTCCTACAATGAGCAGTTCTTC. V and J are TRBV7-6 and TRBJ2-1; D is unresolved. Trimming shortened V by 5 bases and J by 0 bases, and 14 bases separated the two germline ends. Germline CDR1 and CDR2: SGHVS and FNYEAQ. This CDR3 has 16 residues.

This clonotype came up many times. The chain recombines TRBV6-1 with TRBJ2-7; TRBD1 aligns across 10 bases. J lost 5 bases, V lost 6 bases, and 10 bases had no gene match. From germline, CDR1 is MNHNS and CDR2 SASEGT. This CDR3 spans 15 amino acids. CDR3 DNA: TGTGCCAGCAGGCGGACCCCGGGACAGGGGAACGAGCAGTACTTC. This sequence encodes CASRRTPGQGNEQYF.

This clonotype was observed at least ten times. V gene TRBV28 combines with J gene TRBJ2-3; D is ambiguous. Germline V CDR1 and CDR2: MDHEN, SYDVKM. Between the trimmed V and J ends, which lost 8 bases and 0 bases, there was a span of 3 bases. The CDR3 has 11 residues. The CDR3 coding sequence is TGTGCCAGCTACAGCACAGATACGCAGTATTTT. Translated, it gives CASYSTDTQYF.

The rearrangement links TRBV10-3 to TRBJ2-5, with 9 positions matching TRBD1. Germline lookup yields CDR1 ENHRY and CDR2 SYGVKD. V lost 7 bases to trimming and J lost 4 bases; unmatched junction nucleotides: 4. This CDR3 region has 13 residues. The chain's CDR3 is CAINPGQGETQYF. CDR3 sequence (DNA): TGTGCCATCAATCCGGGACAGGGAGAGACCCAGTACTTC.

Ten or more counts support this clonotype. The genes are TRBV20-1 and TRBJ1-6; 7 bases match TRBD1. The V segment lost 4 bases and the J segment 4 bases; nucleotides outside the gene matches: 4. The CDR3 runs to 14 residues. Germline V gene sequence: CDR1 DFQATT, CDR2 SNEGSKA (reference sequence). CDR3 nucleotides: TGCAGTGCTATACCAGGGGGGTATAATTCACCCCTCCACTTT. It codes for CSAIPGGYNSPLHF.

The sample holds many counts of this clonotype. The chain is built from TRBV7-2 and TRBJ2-5, with D tentatively TRBD1 (6 bases). Trimming left V 3 bases short and J 5 bases short, with 19 bases between. Germline V gives CDR1 SGHTA, CDR2 FQGNSA. The CDR3 is 16 amino acids. The CDR3 is CASSLVQQGQRETQYF. The CDR3 region has the DNA TGTGCCAGCAGCTTGGTTCAGCAGGGGCAGAGGGAGACCCAGTACTTC.

The rearrangement links TRBV20-1 to TRBJ2-4, with a tentative D call TRBD1 (6 bases). Germline V gene data show CDR1 as DFQATT and CDR2 as SNEGSKA (reference sequence). The CDR3 is 14 residues long. V lost 6 bases to trimming and J lost 3 bases, with 15 bases between them. CDR3 nucleotides: TGCAGTGCGCTAGGACAGACGATCAAAAACATTCAGTACTTC. It specifies CSALGQTIKNIQYF.

This clonotype showed up just a few times. The J gene is TRBJ2-3, the V gene TRBV18; the D gene is possibly TRBD2 (5 bases). The germline V and J ends were trimmed by 0 bases and 8 bases, with 15 bases remaining between them. CDR3 length equals 15 residues. Germline CDR1 is KGHSH and CDR2 is LQKENI. CDR3 nucleotides: TGTGCCAGCTCACCACCGGTAGGTGTGAGGGCTACGCAGTATTTT. Protein: CASSPPVGVRATQYF.

The table lists this clonotype with many counts. The chain has TRBV5-6 and TRBJ2-1, with 13 nucleotides matching TRBD2. CDR1 is SGHDT, CDR2 YYEEEE, per germline. The CDR3 has 15 amino acids. With 4 bases clipped from V and 7 bases from J, the junction kept 5 bases outside the gene matches. CDR3 in amino acids: CASSELAGGPNEQFF. CDR3 bases: TGTGCCAGCAGCGAACTAGCGGGAGGGCCTAATGAGCAGTTCTTC.

In its sample, this clonotype was seen a few times. The V and J genes are TRBV10-1 and TRBJ2-5; 8 nucleotides align to TRBD2. Trimming took 9 bases from V and 1 from J; bases not matched to a gene: 22. The CDR3 loop spans 19 amino acids. Germline V gene data show CDR1 as WNHNN and CDR2 as SYGVQD (reference sequence). The CDR3 reads CASSPPAVGNTSGQETQYF. The CDR3 DNA reads TGCGCCAGTTCCCCGCCAGCAGTGGGAAACACTAGCGGCCAAGAGACCCAGTACTTC.

In regard to this clonotype: This may come from a read error, since a much larger clone is one base off. The chain carries TRBV6-1 and TRBJ2-6; a possible D gene is TRBD1 (6 bases). This CDR3 has 18 amino acids. Germline CDR1 is MNHNS and CDR2 is SASEGT. The CDR3 nucleotides read TGTGCCAGCACCAGGGGTTGGAGCCTCTCGGATGGGACCAACGTCCTGACTTTC. Translated: CASTRGWSLSDGTNVLTF.

This clonotype was counted ten times or more. The rearrangement uses TRBV11-2 and TRBJ2-7; 10 bases are a match to TRBD2. The CDR3 extends over 15 amino acids. Germline loops: CDR1 SGHAT, CDR2 FQNNGV. V shed 0 bases and J 5 bases; nucleotides not matched to a gene: 4. The CDR3 DNA is TGTGCCAGCAGCTTAGAAGGGCTAGCGGGAGACGAGCAGTACTTC. Its translation: CASSLEGLAGDEQYF. The complete variable domain, with remaining parts taken from reference TRBV11-2 and TRBJ2-7, reads EAGVAQSPRYKIIEKRQSVAFWCNPISGHATLYWYQQILGQGPKLLIQFQNNGVVDDSQLPKDRFSAERLKGVDSTLKIQPAKLEDSAVYLCASSLEGLAGDEQYFGPGTRLTVT.

The genes are TRBV28 and TRBJ2-7; TRBD1 matches 7 bases. This CDR3 spans 14 amino acids. Trimming cost V 4 bases and J 1 base; bases outside gene matches: 4. Germline CDR1 is MDHEN and CDR2 is SYDVKM. DNA for the CDR3: TGTGCCAGCAGTTGGACAGGTTTATCCTACGAGCAGTACTTC. Its protein is CASSWTGLSYEQYF.

The rearrangement joins TRBV6-2 or TRBV6-3 to TRBJ2-7; the match to TRBD2 covers 11 bases. The CDR3 consists of 14 residues. Per germline, CDR1 MNHEY and CDR2 SVGEGT. Losses at the gene ends were 11 bases for V and 0 bases for J; bases not matched to a gene: 6. CDR3 sequence: CAGGLAESSYEQYF. As DNA, the CDR3 is TGTGCCGGGGGACTAGCGGAAAGCTCCTACGAGCAGTACTTC.

The V and J genes are TRBV5-1 and TRBJ1-6; D not resolved. In germline, CDR1 is SGHRS, CDR2 YFSETQ. The CDR3 is 17 amino acids. Trimming took 2 bases from V and 7 from J, leaving 19 bases between them. The CDR3 is CASSFLGFLSSNSPLHF. In DNA form, the CDR3 reads TGCGCCAGCAGCTTTCTCGGGTTCCTGTCGTCAAATTCACCCCTCCACTTT.

At least ten counts were recorded for this clonotype. The V gene is TRBV3-1, the J gene TRBJ1-5; no firm D call. The CDR3 is 13 residues long. Germline values: CDR1 LGHDT, CDR2 YNNKEL (reference sequence). Trimming took off 0 bases at V and 7 bases at J, with 7 bases between the two ends. CDR3 loop: CASSQENVQPQHF. In DNA form, the CDR3 reads TGTGCCAGCAGCCAAGAGAACGTACAGCCCCAGCATTTT.

In its sample, this clonotype was seen many times. V usage is TRBV29-1 and J usage is TRBJ2-4; TRBD1 aligns across 8 bases. After removal of 2 bases from V and 4 bases from J, the junction contained 7 bases not matched to a gene. Germline assignment: CDR1 SQVTM and CDR2 ANQGSEA. The CDR3 spans 15 residues. CDR3 loop: CSVERRTGIKNIQYF. The CDR3 DNA reads TGCAGCGTTGAAAGGCGGACAGGGATTAAAAACATTCAGTACTTC.